Below are 23 T cell receptor beta chains sequenced from a single sample in a study of OX40 agonist ivuxolimab in advanced cancers. Here immunoSEQ multiplex PCR was the method, and the copy in TCRdb shows in-frame clones only, minus some. The repertoire includes 9,000 to 15,000 clones, around nine tenths of them detected once, and roughly 50% sits in the top ten. The sample in question was CD4+ or CD8+ T cells sorted from blood, obtained in a trial of the OX40 agonist ivuxolimab. Receptors originate from an adult with an advanced solid tumor such as melanoma, head and neck, liver or kidney cancer.

The rearrangement links TRBV11-2 to TRBJ2-5; D uncertain. Judging by the DNA end, TRBJ2-7 fits better; the J call may be wrong. CDR3 length: 13 amino acids. Germline lookup yields CDR1 SGHAT and CDR2 FQNNGV. In DNA form, the CDR3 reads TGTGCCAGCAGCTTCACACCTTCCTACGAGCAGTACTTC. It specifies CASSFTPSYEQYF.

V and J are TRBV19 and TRBJ2-2, with D tentatively TRBD2 (5 bases). With 8 bases removed from V and 5 bases from J, the gap between germline ends came to 15 bases. The CDR3 sequence is 14 residues long. Germline CDR1 LNHDA, CDR2 SQIVND (reference sequence). The CDR3 region is CASYGLAATGELFF. The CDR3 DNA is TGTGCCAGTTACGGTCTAGCAGCGACCGGGGAGCTGTTTTTT. Full variable domain (rest looked up from reference TRBV19 and TRBJ2-2): DGGITQSPKYLFRKEGQNVTLSCEQNLNHDAMYWYRQDPGQGLRLIYYSQIVNDFQKGDIAEGYSVSREKKESFPLTVTSAQKNPTAFYLCASYGLAATGELFFGEGSRLTVL.

The chain links TRBV6-5 to TRBJ1-2; D remains ambiguous. The CDR3 spans 13 residues. Germline CDR1 reads MNHEY; CDR2 reads SVGAGI. V gave up 4 bases and J gave up 10 bases, with 16 bases separating them. The DNA of the CDR3 is TGTGCCAGCAGTTCTCACTCTGGTAGACTCTACACCTTC. Translated: CASSSHSGRLYTF.

Only a few counts were recorded for this clone. J is TRBJ2-5 and V is TRBV6-6; 8 nucleotides agree with TRBD1. CDR1 is MNHNY and CDR2 is SVGAGI in the germline V gene (reference sequence). Unmatched junction bases numbered 5, after V lost 5 bases and J lost 3 bases. The length of the CDR3 is 14 residues. The DNA of the CDR3 is TGTGCCAGCAGTACCTGGACAGGGAAAGAGACCCAGTACTTC. Its translation is CASSTWTGKETQYF.

The chain joins TRBV7-3 to TRBJ2-5, with D perhaps TRBD1 or TRBD2 (5 bases each). There are 14 residues in the CDR3. Per germline, CDR1 SGHTA and CDR2 FQGTGA. V shed 5 bases and J shed 5 bases, with 15 bases lying between them. The CDR3 protein is CASSPSGGGETQYF. The CDR3 DNA is TGTGCCAGCAGCCCGAGTGGGGGTGGGGAGACCCAGTACTTC.

V and J are TRBV29-1 and TRBJ2-3; possible D gene TRBD2, 5 bases. The germline V and J ends were trimmed by 4 bases and 0 bases, with 8 bases remaining between them. CDR3 length equals 13 residues. Germline V gene lookup returns CDR1 SQVTM and CDR2 ANQGSEA. The DNA for the CDR3 is TGCAGCGTTGCGGCGGGTAGCACAGATACGCAGTATTTT. Encoded protein: CSVAAGSTDTQYF.

The chain links TRBV10-3 to TRBJ2-3; weak D call: TRBD2 (6 bases). This CDR3 has 15 residues. Germline-derived CDR1 and CDR2 are ENHRY and SYGVKD. V shed 3 bases and J shed 3 bases, with 13 bases lying between them. In nucleotides, the CDR3 is TGTGCCATCAGTGATGACGGGAGTGCTACAGATACGCAGTATTTT. It is translated as CAISDDGSATDTQYF.

This clone has a handful of counts. V usage is TRBV4-1 and J usage is TRBJ2-7, with 7 bases fitting TRBD1. The ends lost 4 bases at V and 4 bases at J; junction bases unmatched: 4. Germline V lookup: CDR1 MGHRA, CDR2 YSYEKL. This CDR3 is built from 13 residues. CDR3 DNA sequence: TGCGCCAGCAGCCCGACAGGGCTGTACGAGCAGTACTTC. It codes for CASSPTGLYEQYF.

DNA of the CDR3: TGTGCCAGCAGCGATAGCGGGGTCAACACCGGGGAGCTGTTTTTT. It encodes CASSDSGVNTGELFF. The chain recombines TRBV9 with TRBJ2-2; 8 nucleotides align to TRBD2. There are 15 residues in the CDR3. V shed 3 bases and J 2 bases; nucleotides not matched to a gene: 3. Germline V CDR1 and CDR2: SGDLS, YYNGEE. Full variable domain (rest looked up from reference TRBV9 and TRBJ2-2): DSGVTQTPKHLITATGQRVTLRCSPRSGDLSVYWYQQSLDQGLQFLIQYYNGEERAKGNILERFSAQQFPDLHSELNLSSLELGDSALYFCASSDSGVNTGELFFGEGSRLTVL.

V and J are TRBV7-9 and TRBJ2-3; no definite D call. In germline, CDR1 is SEHNR, CDR2 FQNEAQ (reference sequence). The CDR3 length is 13 residues. The V gene lost 3 bases and the J gene lost 3 bases, with 7 bases spanning the gap. CDR3 loop: CASSFEGTDTQYF. The CDR3, as DNA: TGTGCCAGCAGCTTCGAAGGTACAGATACGCAGTATTTT. Variable domain in full (rest from reference TRBV7-9 and TRBJ2-3): DTGVSQNPRHKITKRGQNVTFRCDPISEHNRLYWYRQTLGQGPEFLTYFQNEAQLEKSRLLSDRFSAERPKGSFSTLEIQRTEQGDSAMYLCASSFEGTDTQYFGPGTRLTVL.

This chain connects TRBV6-1 to TRBJ1-2, with 8 positions matching TRBD1. This CDR3 is 15 amino acids long. In germline, CDR1 is MNHNS, CDR2 SASEGT. V lost 3 bases and J lost 4; bases outside the gene matches: 7. DNA of the CDR3: TGTGCCAGCAGTGATCACAGGGGGGAAGGCTATGGCTACACCTTC. Translating it yields CASSDHRGEGYGYTF.

There are a few counts of this clone. One end of the junction does not line up with germline, which may come from a read error. The chain carries TRBV4-3 and TRBJ1-2, with unresolved D. The CDR3 spans 10 residues. Germline V CDR1 and CDR2: LGHNA, YSLEER. The CDR3 sequence is CASSQGAQVF. The CDR3 DNA reads TGCGCCAGCAGCCAAGGCGCCCAAGTCTTC.

The chain uses TRBV4-3 and TRBJ2-1; TRBD2 matches 7 bases. Germline V CDR1 and CDR2: LGHNA, YSLEER. The ends lost 1 base at V and 5 bases at J; junction bases unmatched: 14. This CDR3 has 18 amino acids. The CDR3 DNA reads TGCGCCAGCAGCCAAGTCGTTTCTAGCGGAGCCATGGACAATGAGCAGTTCTTC. It codes for CASSQVVSSGAMDNEQFF.

CDR3 protein: CASSFQRGLEQFF. In nucleotides, the CDR3 is TGTGCCAGCAGTTTCCAAAGGGGATTAGAGCAGTTCTTC. V usage is TRBV27 and J usage is TRBJ2-1; perhaps TRBD1 as D (5 bases). This CDR3 has 13 amino acids. Germline V gene lookup returns CDR1 MNHEY and CDR2 SMNVEV (reference sequence). Trimming took off 3 bases at V and 10 bases at J, with 13 bases between the two ends.

The chain employs TRBV6-4 and TRBJ2-3, with 10 bases aligning to TRBD2. The V gene end was trimmed by 5 bases and the J gene end by 8 bases; junction bases not matched to a gene: 10. Per the germline V gene, CDR1 is MRHNA and CDR2 is SNTAGT. The CDR3 contains 15 residues. The CDR3, as DNA: TGTGCCAGCAGTCCCCTAGCGGGAGAAAAGGGTACGCAGTATTTT. The encoded protein is CASSPLAGEKGTQYF.

This clone was observed a single time. V and J are TRBV4-1 and TRBJ1-1; no clear D gene. Germline V lookup: CDR1 MGHRA, CDR2 YSYEKL. V was shortened by 8 bases and J by 0 bases, with 13 bases between the two germline ends. The CDR3 spans 14 residues. CDR3 residues: CASAEGAMNTEAFF. CDR3 nucleotides: TGCGCCAGCGCCGAGGGTGCGATGAACACTGAAGCTTTCTTT.

This chain links TRBV27 with TRBJ2-7; TRBD2 aligns across 7 bases. Trimming took 5 bases from V and 4 from J; bases not matched to a gene: 5. The CDR3 is 13 amino acids. Looked up from germline, CDR1 is MNHEY and CDR2 is SMNVEV (reference sequence). The CDR3 DNA sequence: TGTGCCAGCAGTGATAGCGGGTCTTACGAGCAGTACTTC. It specifies CASSDSGSYEQYF.

The V call is TRBV19, the J call TRBJ2-1; maybe TRBD2 (5 bases). CDR3 length equals 12 residues. Per germline, CDR1 LNHDA and CDR2 SQIVND (reference sequence). Deletions cut 6 bases from V and 3 bases from J, with 6 bases between. CDR3 sequence (DNA): TGTGCCAGTAGCGGGATCTACAATGAGCAGTTCTTC. Its translation: CASSGIYNEQFF. The whole variable domain, remainder taken from reference TRBV19 and TRBJ2-1, is DGGITQSPKYLFRKEGQNVTLSCEQNLNHDAMYWYRQDPGQGLRLIYYSQIVNDFQKGDIAEGYSVSREKKESFPLTVTSAQKNPTAFYLCASSGIYNEQFFGPGTRLTVL.

This chain joins TRBV6-1 and TRBJ2-2; possible D gene TRBD1, 5 bases. V gave up 8 bases and J gave up 4 bases, with 8 bases separating them. Looked up from germline, CDR1 is MNHNS and CDR2 is SASEGT. The CDR3 has 12 residues. CDR3 region: CASQGFTGELFF. CDR3 sequence (DNA): TGTGCCAGCCAGGGTTTCACCGGGGAGCTGTTTTTT.

The chain recombines TRBV10-2 with TRBJ2-7, with 7 bases lining up with TRBD1. The trim removed 8 bases at V and 2 bases at J, leaving 21 bases unmatched. CDR3 length: 18 amino acids. Germline V gene data show CDR1 as WSHSY and CDR2 as SAAADI. The CDR3 loop is CASSLTGTPKGIPYEQYF. As DNA, the CDR3 is TGCGCCAGCTCCTTGACAGGGACCCCGAAAGGGATACCCTACGAGCAGTACTTC.

The genes are TRBV9 and TRBJ1-3; possibly TRBD1 for D (5 bases). The germline V and J ends were trimmed by 1 base and 0 bases, with 8 bases remaining between them. This CDR3 contains 15 residues. The germline gives CDR1 SGDLS, CDR2 YYNGEE. CDR3 bases: TGTGCCAGCAGCGTAAGTGGGGCCTCTGGAAACACCATATATTTT. It encodes CASSVSGASGNTIYF. Complete variable domain (other parts from reference TRBV9 and TRBJ1-3): DSGVTQTPKHLITATGQRVTLRCSPRSGDLSVYWYQQSLDQGLQFLIQYYNGEERAKGNILERFSAQQFPDLHSELNLSSLELGDSALYFCASSVSGASGNTIYFGEGSWLTVV.

CDR3 loop: CASAPRGGGWGYTF. The CDR3 DNA is TGTGCCAGCGCGCCCCGGGGGGGCGGTTGGGGCTACACCTTC. The J gene is TRBJ1-2, the V gene TRBV27; a possible D gene is TRBD1 (6 bases). The V gene lost 8 bases and the J gene lost 8 bases, with 21 bases spanning the gap. CDR1 is MNHEY and CDR2 is SMNVEV in the germline V gene (reference sequence). This CDR3 comprises 14 residues.

This sequence joins TRBV9 and TRBJ2-7; possibly TRBD2 for D (6 bases). V shed 3 bases and J shed 3 bases, with 16 bases lying between them. The CDR3 loop spans 15 amino acids. Germline V gene data show CDR1 as SGDLS and CDR2 as YYNGEE. The CDR3 DNA reads as TGTGCCAGCAGCGGGGGACTCGCCCCCCTCTACGAGCAGTACTTC. It is translated as CASSGGLAPLYEQYF.